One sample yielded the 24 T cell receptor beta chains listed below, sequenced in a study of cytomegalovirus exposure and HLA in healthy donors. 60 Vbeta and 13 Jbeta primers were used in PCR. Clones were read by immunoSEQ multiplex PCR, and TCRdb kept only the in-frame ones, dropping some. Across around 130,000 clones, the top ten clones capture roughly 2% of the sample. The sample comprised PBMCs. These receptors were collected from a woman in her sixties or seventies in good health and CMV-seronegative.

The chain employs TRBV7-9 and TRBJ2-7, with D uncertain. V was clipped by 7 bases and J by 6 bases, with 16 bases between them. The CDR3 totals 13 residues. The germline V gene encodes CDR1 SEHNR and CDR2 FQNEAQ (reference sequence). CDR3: CASTPRGASEQYF. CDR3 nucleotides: TGTGCCAGCACTCCTCGAGGAGCTAGCGAGCAGTACTTC.

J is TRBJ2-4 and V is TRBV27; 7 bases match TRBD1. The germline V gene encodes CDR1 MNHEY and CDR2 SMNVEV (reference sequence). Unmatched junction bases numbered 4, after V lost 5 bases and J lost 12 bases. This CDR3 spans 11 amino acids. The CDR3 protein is CASSLGTAQYF. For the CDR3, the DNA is TGTGCCAGCAGTCTTGGGACAGCTCAGTACTTC.

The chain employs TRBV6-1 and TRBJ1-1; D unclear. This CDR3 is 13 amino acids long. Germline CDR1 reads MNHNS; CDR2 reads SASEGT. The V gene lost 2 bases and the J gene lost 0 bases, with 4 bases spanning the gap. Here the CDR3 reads CASSESLNTEAFF. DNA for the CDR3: TGTGCCAGCAGTGAAAGCCTGAACACTGAAGCTTTCTTT.

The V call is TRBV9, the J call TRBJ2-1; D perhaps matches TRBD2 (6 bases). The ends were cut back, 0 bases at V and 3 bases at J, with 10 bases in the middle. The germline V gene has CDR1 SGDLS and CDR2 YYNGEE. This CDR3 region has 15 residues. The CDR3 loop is CASSVAGVGYNEQFF. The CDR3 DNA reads TGTGCCAGCAGCGTAGCGGGAGTGGGCTACAATGAGCAGTTCTTC.

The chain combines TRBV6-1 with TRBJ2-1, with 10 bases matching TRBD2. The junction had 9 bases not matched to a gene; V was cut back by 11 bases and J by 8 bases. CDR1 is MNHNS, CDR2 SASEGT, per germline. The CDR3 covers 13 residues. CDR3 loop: CAGAGGPRYEQFF. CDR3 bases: TGTGCCGGAGCGGGAGGGCCTCGGTATGAGCAGTTCTTC.

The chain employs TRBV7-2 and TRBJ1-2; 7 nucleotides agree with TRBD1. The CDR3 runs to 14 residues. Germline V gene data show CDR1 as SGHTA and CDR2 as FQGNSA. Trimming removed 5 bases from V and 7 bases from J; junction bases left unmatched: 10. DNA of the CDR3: TGTGCCAGCAGCCACGGACAGGCGCCAGTTGGCTACACCTTC. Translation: CASSHGQAPVGYTF. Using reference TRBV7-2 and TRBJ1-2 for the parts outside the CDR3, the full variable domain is GAGVSQSPSNKVTEKGKDVELRCDPISGHTALYWYRQSLGQGLEFLIYFQGNSAPDKSGLPSDRFSAERTGGSVSTLTIQRTQQEDSAVYLCASSHGQAPVGYTFGSGTRLTVV.

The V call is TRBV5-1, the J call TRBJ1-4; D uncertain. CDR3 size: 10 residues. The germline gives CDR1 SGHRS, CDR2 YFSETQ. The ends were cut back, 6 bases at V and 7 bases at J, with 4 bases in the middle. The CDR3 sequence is CASISEKLFF. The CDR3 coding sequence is TGCGCCAGCATTAGTGAAAAACTGTTTTTT.

The CDR3 bases are TGCAGCGTTGAAGAAACAGTGGGCCAGCCCCAGCATTTT. Translating gives CSVEETVGQPQHF. V usage is TRBV29-1 and J usage is TRBJ1-5; D not resolved. Germline V gives CDR1 SQVTM, CDR2 ANQGSEA. The CDR3 has 13 residues. Trimming shortened V by 0 bases and J by 7 bases, and 10 bases separated the two germline ends.

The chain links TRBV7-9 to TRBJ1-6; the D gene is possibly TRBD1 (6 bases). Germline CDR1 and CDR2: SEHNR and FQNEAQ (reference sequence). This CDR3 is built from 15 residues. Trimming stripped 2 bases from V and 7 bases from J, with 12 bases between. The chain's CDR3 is CASSLRTGPNSPLHF. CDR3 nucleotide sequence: TGTGCCAGCAGCTTACGTACAGGGCCGAATTCACCCCTCCACTTT.

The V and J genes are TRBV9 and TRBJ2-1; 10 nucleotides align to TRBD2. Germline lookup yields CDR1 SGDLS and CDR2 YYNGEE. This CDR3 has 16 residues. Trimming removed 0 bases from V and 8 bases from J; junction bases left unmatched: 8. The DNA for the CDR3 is TGTGCCAGCAGCGTAGCAGGTCTAGCGGGGGTACATGAGCAGTTCTTC. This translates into CASSVAGLAGVHEQFF.

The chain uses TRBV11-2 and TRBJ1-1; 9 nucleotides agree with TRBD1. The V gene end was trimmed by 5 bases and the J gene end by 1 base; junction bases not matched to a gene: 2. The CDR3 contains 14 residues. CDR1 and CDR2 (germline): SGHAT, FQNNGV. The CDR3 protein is CASSGDRENTEAFF. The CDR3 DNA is TGTGCCAGCAGCGGGGACAGGGAGAACACTGAAGCTTTCTTT.

The CDR3 loop is CASSFVKGAHSPLHF. The CDR3 nucleotides are TGTGCCAGCAGTTTCGTTAAAGGGGCTCATTCACCCCTCCACTTT. V gene TRBV27 combines with J gene TRBJ1-6; D may be TRBD1 (5 bases). Per germline, CDR1 MNHEY and CDR2 SMNVEV (reference sequence). The CDR3 covers 15 residues. V shed 3 bases and J shed 8 bases, with 14 bases lying between them.

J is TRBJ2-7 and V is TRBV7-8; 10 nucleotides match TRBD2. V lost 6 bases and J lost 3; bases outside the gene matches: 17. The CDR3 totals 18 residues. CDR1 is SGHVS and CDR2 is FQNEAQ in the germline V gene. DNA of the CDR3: TGTGCCAGCAGTAACCCAATTGGGGCCAGCGGGAGGGTCTACGAGCAGTACTTC. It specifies CASSNPIGASGRVYEQYF.

The CDR3 region has the DNA TGTGCCAGCAGCTTAGGAAGGTCTAGCGGGGGTGAGCAGTTCTTC. As protein: CASSLGRSSGGEQFF. The V and J genes are TRBV7-2 and TRBJ2-1, with 10 bases lining up with TRBD2. With 1 base clipped from V and 9 bases from J, the junction kept 6 bases outside the gene matches. The length of the CDR3 is 15 residues. Germline CDR1 reads SGHTA; CDR2 reads FQGNSA.

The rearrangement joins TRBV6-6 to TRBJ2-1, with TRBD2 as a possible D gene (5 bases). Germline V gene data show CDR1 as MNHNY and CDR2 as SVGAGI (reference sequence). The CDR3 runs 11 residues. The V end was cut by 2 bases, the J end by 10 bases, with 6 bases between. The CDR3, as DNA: TGTGCCAGCAGTTACGGGGAGGAGCAGTTCTTC. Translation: CASSYGEEQFF.

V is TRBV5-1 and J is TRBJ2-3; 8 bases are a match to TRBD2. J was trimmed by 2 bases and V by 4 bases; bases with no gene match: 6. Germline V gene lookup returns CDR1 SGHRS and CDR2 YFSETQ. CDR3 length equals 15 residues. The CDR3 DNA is TGCGCCAGCAGCGAAGTAGCGGGGAACACAGATACGCAGTATTTT. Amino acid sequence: CASSEVAGNTDTQYF.

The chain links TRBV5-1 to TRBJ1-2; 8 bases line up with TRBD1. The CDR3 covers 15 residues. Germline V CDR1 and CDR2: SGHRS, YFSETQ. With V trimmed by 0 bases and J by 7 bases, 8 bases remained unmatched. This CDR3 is CASSLGPGQGSGYTF. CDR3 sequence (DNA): TGCGCCAGCAGCTTGGGACCTGGACAGGGCAGTGGCTACACCTTC.

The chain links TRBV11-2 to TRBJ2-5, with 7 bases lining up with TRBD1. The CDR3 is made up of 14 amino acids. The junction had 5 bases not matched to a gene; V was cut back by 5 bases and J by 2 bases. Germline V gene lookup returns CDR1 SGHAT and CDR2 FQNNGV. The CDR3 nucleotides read TGTGCCAGCAGCACACACAGGGGTCAAGAGACCCAGTACTTC. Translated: CASSTHRGQETQYF.

The CDR3 DNA reads as TGTGCCATCAGTGCAGGGGGCGCAAACACCGGGGAGCTGTTTTTT. Amino acids: CAISAGGANTGELFF. V is TRBV10-3 and J is TRBJ2-2, with TRBD1 matching over 8 bases. The CDR3 totals 15 residues. Germline CDR1 and CDR2: ENHRY and SYGVKD. J gave up 2 bases and V 4 bases, and 3 bases lay outside the gene matches.

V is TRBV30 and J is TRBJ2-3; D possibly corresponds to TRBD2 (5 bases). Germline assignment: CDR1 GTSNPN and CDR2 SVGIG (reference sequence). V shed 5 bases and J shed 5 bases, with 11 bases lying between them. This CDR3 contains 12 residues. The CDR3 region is CAWAPGGDTQYF. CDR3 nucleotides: TGTGCCTGGGCGCCCGGAGGAGATACGCAGTATTTT.

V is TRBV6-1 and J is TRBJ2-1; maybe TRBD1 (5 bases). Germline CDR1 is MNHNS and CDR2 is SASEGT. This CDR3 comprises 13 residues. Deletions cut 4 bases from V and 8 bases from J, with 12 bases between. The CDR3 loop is CASSVTLRDEQFF. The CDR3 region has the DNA TGTGCCAGCAGTGTAACCCTCAGGGATGAGCAGTTCTTC.

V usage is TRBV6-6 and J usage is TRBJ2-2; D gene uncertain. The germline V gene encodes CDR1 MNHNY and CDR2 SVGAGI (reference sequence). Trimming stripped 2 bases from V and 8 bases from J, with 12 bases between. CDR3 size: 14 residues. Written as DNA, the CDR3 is TGTGCCAGCAGTTACCCCAGGATAGGAGGGGAGCTGTTTTTT. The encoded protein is CASSYPRIGGELFF.

In nucleotides, the CDR3 is TGTGCCAGCAGAAGCGGACTAGCGGGGGGAAACACCGGGGAGCTGTTTTTT. Its translation: CASRSGLAGGNTGELFF. J is TRBJ2-2 and V is TRBV6-4, with 14 bases aligning to TRBD2. There are 17 residues in the CDR3. J gave up 2 bases and V 6 bases, and 5 bases lay outside the gene matches. Germline CDR1 MRHNA, CDR2 SNTAGT.

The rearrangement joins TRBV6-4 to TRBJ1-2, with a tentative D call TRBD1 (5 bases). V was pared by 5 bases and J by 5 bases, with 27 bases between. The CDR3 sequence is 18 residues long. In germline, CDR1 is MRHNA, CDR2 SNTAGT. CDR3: CASSPFAFDEAGGYGYTF. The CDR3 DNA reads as TGTGCCAGCAGTCCCTTCGCCTTTGATGAAGCGGGGGGGTATGGCTACACCTTC.